The clone carrying this TCR beta chain has only a few counts. These data come from a study of blood T cell repertoires in COVID-19. Looked up from germline, CDR1 is SNHLY and CDR2 is FYNNEI. The CDR3 length is 14 residues. Trimming stripped 5 bases from V and 0 bases from J, with 7 bases between. Authors' analysis steps: How many nucleated cells were present was estimated from reference gene primer amplification. Sequencing was performed with immunoSEQ multiplex PCR; in TCRdb, only in-frame clones are kept and a portion is missing. D and trimming were read from the DNA, whereas the V and J calls and clone size are those reported in that table. The sample has some 58,000 clones; 90% are singletons.

The clonotype originates from a middle-aged man with acute or convalescent COVID-19. The chain employs TRBV2 and TRBJ2-2, with D hard to call. The sample taken for sequencing was peripheral blood. DNA for the CDR3: TGTGCCAGCAGTTACAGTTCGAACACCGGGGAGCTGTTTTTT. It codes for CASSYSSNTGELFF.